Listed below are T cell receptor beta chains from one sample, sequenced in a study of blood T cell repertoires in COVID-19. TCRdb's table, derived via immunoSEQ multiplex PCR, lists solely in-frame clones and lacks some. The sample has tens of thousands of clones, 75% to 90% seen once. The sequencing input was peripheral blood. Receptors originate from a human donor in a cohort sampled during active COVID-19. The conserved cysteine and the conserved F or W are not part of the CDR3 here. Fields, in order: J gene, V gene, CDR3 protein.

J gene: TRBJ2-1
V gene: TRBV2
CDR3 protein: ASSVRTSGRVNEQF

J gene: TRBJ1-4
V gene: TRBV28
CDR3 protein: ASSLGASQGSRLKLF

J gene: TRBJ1-5
V gene: TRBV6-5
CDR3 protein: ASSIHKGEGQPQH

J gene: TRBJ2-1
V gene: TRBV19
CDR3 protein: ASSIRGRGGYNEQF

J gene: TRBJ1-1
V gene: TRBV6-6
CDR3 protein: ASSYGQNTEAF

J gene: TRBJ2-1
V gene: TRBV5-4
CDR3 protein: ASSPRTSGSHEQF

J gene: TRBJ1-6
V gene: TRBV20-1
CDR3 protein: SASSGDENSPLH

J gene: TRBJ2-2
V gene: TRBV18
CDR3 protein: ASSPPVEGANTGELF

J gene: TRBJ2-2
V gene: TRBV2
CDR3 protein: ASSAPRGGFAGTGELF

J gene: TRBJ2-6
V gene: TRBV7-9
CDR3 protein: ASTSGTVSSGANVLT

J gene: TRBJ2-1
V gene: TRBV7-2
CDR3 protein: ASSLVPGEGEQF

J gene: TRBJ1-3
V gene: TRBV10-2
CDR3 protein: ASRSSSGNTIY

J gene: TRBJ1-4
V gene: TRBV28
CDR3 protein: ASSRSTTTNEKLF

J gene: TRBJ2-2
V gene: TRBV2
CDR3 protein: ASRTGTGYTGELF

J gene: TRBJ2-1
V gene: TRBV20-1
CDR3 protein: SASSTRGTAGF

J gene: TRBJ1-2
V gene: TRBV6-5
CDR3 protein: ASSPLQGGAGGYT

J gene: TRBJ2-1
V gene: TRBV24-1
CDR3 protein: ATSDQQGWYNEQF

J gene: TRBJ1-6
V gene: TRBV9
CDR3 protein: ASSDQGNSPLH

J gene: TRBJ2-2
V gene: TRBV28
CDR3 protein: ASSLAGTSDLTGELF

J gene: TRBJ1-2
V gene: TRBV29-1
CDR3 protein: SVSAGGYT

J gene: TRBJ1-1
V gene: TRBV5-5
CDR3 protein: ASSSPGAGDTEAF

J gene: TRBJ2-7
V gene: TRBV7-2
CDR3 protein: ASSVQGYSYEQY

J gene: TRBJ2-1
V gene: TRBV12-3/TRBV12-4
CDR3 protein: ASSFNYANEQF

J gene: TRBJ2-7
V gene: TRBV5-5
CDR3 protein: ASKSAGQGPLEQY

J gene: TRBJ2-1
V gene: TRBV6-2/TRBV6-3
CDR3 protein: ASSYPGTSGSSYNEQF

J gene: TRBJ2-3
V gene: TRBV4-1
CDR3 protein: ASSQFLSADTQY

J gene: TRBJ2-1
V gene: TRBV6-5
CDR3 protein: ASSRDFSSYNEQF

J gene: TRBJ2-5
V gene: TRBV5-1
CDR3 protein: ASSLVGSPQETQY

J gene: TRBJ2-2
V gene: TRBV9
CDR3 protein: ASSGNRRSSIYRNTGELF

J gene: TRBJ1-4
V gene: TRBV4-2
CDR3 protein: ASSQDQGWVEKLF

J gene: TRBJ2-7
V gene: TRBV18
CDR3 protein: ASSPVGDSGYEQY

J gene: TRBJ1-5
V gene: TRBV6-4
CDR3 protein: ASRRVTGQGRGNQPQH

J gene: TRBJ2-7
V gene: TRBV2
CDR3 protein: ASRDGTGYEQY

J gene: TRBJ2-3
V gene: TRBV5-1
CDR3 protein: ASSSSGTGNTDTQY

J gene: TRBJ1-1
V gene: TRBV11-2
CDR3 protein: ASSLNPGTGGANTEAF

J gene: TRBJ1-1
V gene: TRBV6-5
CDR3 protein: ASSYSALPFTEAF

J gene: TRBJ1-6
V gene: TRBV3-1/TRBV3-2
CDR3 protein: ASSRRDRGNSPLH

J gene: TRBJ2-7
V gene: TRBV3-1/TRBV3-2
CDR3 protein: ASSQGAGTGTYEQY

J gene: TRBJ1-6
V gene: TRBV7-6
CDR3 protein: ASSLNGRGANSPLH

J gene: TRBJ1-2
V gene: TRBV7-9
CDR3 protein: ASSFGEGGGYT

J gene: TRBJ1-1
V gene: TRBV6-5
CDR3 protein: ASSLTGLDTEAF

J gene: TRBJ2-7
V gene: TRBV19
CDR3 protein: ASSIRGRGAGEQY

J gene: TRBJ2-6
V gene: TRBV4-3
CDR3 protein: ASSHTDSGGSGANVLT

J gene: TRBJ1-1
V gene: TRBV28
CDR3 protein: ASSPGWTEAF

J gene: TRBJ1-1
V gene: TRBV30
CDR3 protein: AWSIGGSNTEAF

J gene: TRBJ1-1
V gene: TRBV7-2
CDR3 protein: ASSFGANTEAF

J gene: TRBJ2-6
V gene: TRBV6-5
CDR3 protein: ASTPTRSGANVLT

J gene: TRBJ1-6
V gene: TRBV28
CDR3 protein: ATQVPGGSYNSPLH

J gene: TRBJ1-5
V gene: TRBV5-6
CDR3 protein: ASSLFGQLNQPQH

J gene: TRBJ1-1
V gene: TRBV2
CDR3 protein: ASSPAEGRAF